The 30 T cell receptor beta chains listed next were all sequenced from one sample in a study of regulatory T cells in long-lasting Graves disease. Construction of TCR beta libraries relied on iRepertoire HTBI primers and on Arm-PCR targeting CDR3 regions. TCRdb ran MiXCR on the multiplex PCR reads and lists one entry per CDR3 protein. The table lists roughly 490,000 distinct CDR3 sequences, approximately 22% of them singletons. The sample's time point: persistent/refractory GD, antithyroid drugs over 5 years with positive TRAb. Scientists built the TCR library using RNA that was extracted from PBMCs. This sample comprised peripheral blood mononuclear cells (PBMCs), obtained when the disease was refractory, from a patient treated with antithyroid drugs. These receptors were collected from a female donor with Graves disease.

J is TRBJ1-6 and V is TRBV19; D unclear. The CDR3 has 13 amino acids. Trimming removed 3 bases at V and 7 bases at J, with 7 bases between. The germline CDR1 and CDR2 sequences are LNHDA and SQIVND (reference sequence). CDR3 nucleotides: TGTGCCAGTAGTATCTCGTCGAATTCACCCCTCCACTTT. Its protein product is CASSISSNSPLHF.

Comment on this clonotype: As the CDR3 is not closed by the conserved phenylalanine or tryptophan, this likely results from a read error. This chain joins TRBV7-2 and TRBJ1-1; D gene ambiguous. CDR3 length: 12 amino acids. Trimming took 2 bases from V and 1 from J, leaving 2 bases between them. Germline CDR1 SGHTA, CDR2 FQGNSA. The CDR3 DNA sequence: TGTGCCAGCAGCTTAAAGAACACTGAAGCTTTCTGT. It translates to CASSLKNTEAFC.

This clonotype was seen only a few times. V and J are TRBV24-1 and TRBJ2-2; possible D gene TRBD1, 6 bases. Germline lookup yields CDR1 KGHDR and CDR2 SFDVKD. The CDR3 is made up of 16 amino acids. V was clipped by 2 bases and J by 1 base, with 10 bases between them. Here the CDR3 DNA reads TGTGCCACCAGTGATTATACGGGACAGAACACCGGGGAGCTGTTTTTT. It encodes CATSDYTGQNTGELFF.

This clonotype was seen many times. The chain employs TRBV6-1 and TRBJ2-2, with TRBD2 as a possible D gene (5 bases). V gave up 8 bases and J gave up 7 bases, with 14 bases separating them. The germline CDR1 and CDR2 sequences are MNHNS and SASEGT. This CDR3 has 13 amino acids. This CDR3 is CASSGGLIGELFF. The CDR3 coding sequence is TGTGCCAGCTCCGGCGGACTCATCGGGGAGCTGTTTTTT.

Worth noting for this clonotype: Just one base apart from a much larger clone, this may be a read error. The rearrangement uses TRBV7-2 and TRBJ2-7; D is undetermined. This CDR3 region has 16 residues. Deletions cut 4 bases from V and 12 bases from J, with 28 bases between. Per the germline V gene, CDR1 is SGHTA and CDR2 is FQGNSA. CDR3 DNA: TGTGCCAGCAGCTGGGGTCTGGCAATAGTTACGGAGACCCGGTACTTC. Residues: CASSWGLAIVTETRYF.

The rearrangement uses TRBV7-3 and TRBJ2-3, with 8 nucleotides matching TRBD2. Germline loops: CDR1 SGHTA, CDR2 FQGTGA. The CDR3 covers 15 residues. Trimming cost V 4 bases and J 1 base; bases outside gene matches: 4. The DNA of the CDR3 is TGTGCCAGCAGCTCGGGACTAGATCGCACAGATACGCAGTATTTT. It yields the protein CASSSGLDRTDTQYF.

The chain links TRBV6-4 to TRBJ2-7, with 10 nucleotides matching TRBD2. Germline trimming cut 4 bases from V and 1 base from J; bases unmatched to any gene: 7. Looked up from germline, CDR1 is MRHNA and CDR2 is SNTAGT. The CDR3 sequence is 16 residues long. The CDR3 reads CASSAITSGDSYEQYF. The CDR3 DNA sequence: TGTGCCAGCAGTGCCATTACTAGCGGGGATTCCTACGAGCAGTACTTC.

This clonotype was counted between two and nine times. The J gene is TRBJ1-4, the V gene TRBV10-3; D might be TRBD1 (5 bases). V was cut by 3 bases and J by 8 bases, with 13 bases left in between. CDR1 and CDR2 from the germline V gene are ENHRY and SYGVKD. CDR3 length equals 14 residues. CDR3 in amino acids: CAISEGAEGEKLFF. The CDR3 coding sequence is TGTGCCATCAGTGAAGGGGCTGAGGGCGAAAAACTGTTTTTT.

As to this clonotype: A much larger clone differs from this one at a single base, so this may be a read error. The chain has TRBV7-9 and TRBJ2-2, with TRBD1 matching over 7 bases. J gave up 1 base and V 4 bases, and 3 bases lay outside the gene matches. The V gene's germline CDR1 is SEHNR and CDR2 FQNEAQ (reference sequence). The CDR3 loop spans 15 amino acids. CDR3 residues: CASSSWTGNTGELFF. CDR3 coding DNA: TGTGCCAGCAGCTCGTGGACAGGGAACACCGGGGAGCTGTTTTTT.

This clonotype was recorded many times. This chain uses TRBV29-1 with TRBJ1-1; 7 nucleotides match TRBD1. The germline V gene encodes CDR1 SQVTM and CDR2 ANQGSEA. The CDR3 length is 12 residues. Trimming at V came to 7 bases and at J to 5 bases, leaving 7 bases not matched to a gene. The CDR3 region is CSASDRVTEAFF. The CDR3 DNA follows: TGCAGCGCCTCAGACAGGGTTACTGAAGCTTTCTTT.

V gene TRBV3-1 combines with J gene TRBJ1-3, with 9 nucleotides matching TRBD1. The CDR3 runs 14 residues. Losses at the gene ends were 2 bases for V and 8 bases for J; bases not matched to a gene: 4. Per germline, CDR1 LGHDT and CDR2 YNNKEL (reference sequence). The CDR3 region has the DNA TGTGCCAGCAGCCAAAATGACAGGGGGGACACCATATATTTT. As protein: CASSQNDRGDTIYF.

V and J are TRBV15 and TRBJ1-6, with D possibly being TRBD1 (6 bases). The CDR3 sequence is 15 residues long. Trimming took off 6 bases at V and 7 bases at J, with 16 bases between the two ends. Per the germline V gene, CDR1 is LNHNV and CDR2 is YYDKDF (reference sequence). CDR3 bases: TGTGCCACCAGGCGCGAGGGGGTACCCAATTCACCCCTCCACTTT. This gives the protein CATRREGVPNSPLHF.

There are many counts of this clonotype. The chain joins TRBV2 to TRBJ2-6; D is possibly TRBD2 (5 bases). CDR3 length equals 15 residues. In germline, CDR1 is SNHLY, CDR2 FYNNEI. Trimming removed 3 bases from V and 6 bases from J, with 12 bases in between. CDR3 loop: CASSDWRSPANVLTF. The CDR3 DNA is TGTGCCAGCAGTGACTGGAGGAGCCCGGCCAACGTCCTGACTTTC.

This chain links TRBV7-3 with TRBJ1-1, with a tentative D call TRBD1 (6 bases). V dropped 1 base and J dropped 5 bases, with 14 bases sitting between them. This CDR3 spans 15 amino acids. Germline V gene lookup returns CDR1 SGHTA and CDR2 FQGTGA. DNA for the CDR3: TGTGCCAGCAGCTTAATCGCAGGGGAGAGAACTGAAGCTTTCTTT. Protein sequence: CASSLIAGERTEAFF.

The CDR3 protein is CASSLTPGLAGTGELFF. CDR3 coding DNA: TGTGCCAGCAGCTTAACCCCCGGACTAGCGGGGACCGGGGAGCTGTTTTTT. This rearrangement joins TRBV2 to TRBJ2-2; 12 nucleotides agree with TRBD2. CDR1 is SNHLY, CDR2 FYNNEI, per germline. V dropped 6 bases and J dropped 5; count of bases not matched to a gene: 10. The CDR3 runs to 17 residues.

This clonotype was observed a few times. Here the CDR3 DNA reads TGTGCCAGCAGCCAAGATGGGCCTCCTGAAGCTTTCTTT. Protein sequence: CASSQDGPPEAFF. This chain uses TRBV3-1 with TRBJ1-1; no clear D. The CDR3 length is 13 residues. Germline loops: CDR1 LGHDT, CDR2 YNNKEL (reference sequence). V was clipped by 0 bases and J by 6 bases, with 8 bases between them.

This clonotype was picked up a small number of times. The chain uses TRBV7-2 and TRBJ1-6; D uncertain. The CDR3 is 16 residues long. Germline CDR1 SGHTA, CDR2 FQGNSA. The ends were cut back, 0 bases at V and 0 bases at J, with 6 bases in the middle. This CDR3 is CASSLAQSSYNSPLHF. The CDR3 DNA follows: TGTGCCAGCAGCTTAGCCCAGAGCTCCTATAATTCACCCCTCCACTTT.

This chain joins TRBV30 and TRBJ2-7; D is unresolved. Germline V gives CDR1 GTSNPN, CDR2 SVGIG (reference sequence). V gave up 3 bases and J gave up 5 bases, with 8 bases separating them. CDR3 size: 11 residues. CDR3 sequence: CAWRMENEQYF. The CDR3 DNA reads TGTGCCTGGAGAATGGAAAACGAGCAGTACTTC.

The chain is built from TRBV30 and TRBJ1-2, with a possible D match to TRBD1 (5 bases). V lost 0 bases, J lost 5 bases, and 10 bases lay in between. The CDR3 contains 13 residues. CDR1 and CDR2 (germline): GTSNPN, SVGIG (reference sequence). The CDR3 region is CAWSVGTRYGYTF. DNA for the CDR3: TGTGCCTGGAGTGTTGGGACGAGATATGGCTACACCTTC.

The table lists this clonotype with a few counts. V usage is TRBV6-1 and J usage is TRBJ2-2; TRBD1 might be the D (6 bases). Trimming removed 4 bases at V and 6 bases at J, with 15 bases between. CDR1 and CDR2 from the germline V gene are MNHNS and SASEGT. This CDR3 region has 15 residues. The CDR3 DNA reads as TGTGCCAGCAGTGTGGACAGAAGAAGCGCCGGGGAGCTGTTTTTT. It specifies CASSVDRRSAGELFF.

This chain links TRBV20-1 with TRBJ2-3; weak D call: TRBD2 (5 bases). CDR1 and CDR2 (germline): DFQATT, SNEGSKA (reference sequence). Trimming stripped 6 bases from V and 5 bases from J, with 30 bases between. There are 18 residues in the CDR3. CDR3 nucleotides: TGCAGTGCGGCGGACTTAGACGTACCGGCATATGATGGAGATACGCAGTATTTT. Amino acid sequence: CSAADLDVPAYDGDTQYF.

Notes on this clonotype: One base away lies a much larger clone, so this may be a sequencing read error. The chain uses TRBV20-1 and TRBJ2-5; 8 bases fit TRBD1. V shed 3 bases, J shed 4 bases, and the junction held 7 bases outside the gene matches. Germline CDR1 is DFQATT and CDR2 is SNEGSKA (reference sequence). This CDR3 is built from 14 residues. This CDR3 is CSASGGRGRETQYF. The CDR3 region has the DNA TGCAGTGCTAGTGGGGGCAGGGGGCGAGAGACCCAGTACTTC.

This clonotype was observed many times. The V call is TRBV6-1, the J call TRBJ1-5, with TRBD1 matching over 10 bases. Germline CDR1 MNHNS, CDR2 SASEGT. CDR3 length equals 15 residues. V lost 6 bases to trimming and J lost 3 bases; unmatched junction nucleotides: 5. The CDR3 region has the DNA TGTGCCAGCAGCCCGGGGACAGGGGACAATCAGCCCCAGCATTTT. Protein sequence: CASSPGTGDNQPQHF.

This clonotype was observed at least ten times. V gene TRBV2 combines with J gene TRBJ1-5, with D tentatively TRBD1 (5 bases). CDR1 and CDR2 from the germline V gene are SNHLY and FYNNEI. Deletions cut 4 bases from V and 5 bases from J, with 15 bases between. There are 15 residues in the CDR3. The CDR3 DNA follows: TGTGCCAGCAGTGGTGGTGGGGCACGGGATCAGCCCCAGCATTTT. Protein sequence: CASSGGGARDQPQHF. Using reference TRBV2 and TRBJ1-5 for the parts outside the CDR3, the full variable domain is EPEVTQTPSHQVTQMGQEVILRCVPISNHLYFYWYRQILGQKVEFLVSFYNNEISEKSEIFDDQFSVERPDGSNFTLKIRSTKLEDSAMYFCASSGGGARDQPQHFGDGTRLSIL.

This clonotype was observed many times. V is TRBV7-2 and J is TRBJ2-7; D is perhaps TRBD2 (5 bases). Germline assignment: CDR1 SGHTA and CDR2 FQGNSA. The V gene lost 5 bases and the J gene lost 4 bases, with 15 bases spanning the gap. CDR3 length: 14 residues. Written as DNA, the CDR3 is TGTGCCAGCAGCCACCCTCAGACGGGATACGAGCAGTACTTC. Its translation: CASSHPQTGYEQYF.

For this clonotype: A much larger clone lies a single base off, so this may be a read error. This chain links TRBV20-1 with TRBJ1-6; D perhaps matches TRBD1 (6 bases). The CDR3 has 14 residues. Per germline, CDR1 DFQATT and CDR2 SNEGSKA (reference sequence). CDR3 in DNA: TGCAGTGCCCCAACAGGGAGAGTAGATTCAGCCCTCCACTTT. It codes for CSAPTGRVDSALHF.

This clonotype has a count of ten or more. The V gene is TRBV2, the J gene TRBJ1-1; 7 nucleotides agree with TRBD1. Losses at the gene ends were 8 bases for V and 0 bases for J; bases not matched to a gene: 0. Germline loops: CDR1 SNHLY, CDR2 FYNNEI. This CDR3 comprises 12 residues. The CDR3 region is CASDRVNTEAFF. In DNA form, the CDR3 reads TGTGCCAGCGACAGGGTGAACACTGAAGCTTTCTTT.

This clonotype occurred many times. The CDR3 DNA sequence: TGTGCCAGCAGTTTAGAAAATGGGGGGAGATACGAGCAGTACTTC. This sequence encodes CASSLENGGRYEQYF. The chain recombines TRBV12-3 or TRBV12-4 with TRBJ2-7; D perhaps matches TRBD2 (6 bases). This CDR3 is 15 amino acids long. The V gene lost 1 base and the J gene lost 4 bases, with 14 bases spanning the gap.

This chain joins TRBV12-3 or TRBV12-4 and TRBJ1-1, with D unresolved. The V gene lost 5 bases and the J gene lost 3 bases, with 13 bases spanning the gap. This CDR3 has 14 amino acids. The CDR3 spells CASSLKAGDTEAFF. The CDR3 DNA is TGTGCCAGCAGTCTCAAGGCCGGGGACACTGAAGCTTTCTTT.

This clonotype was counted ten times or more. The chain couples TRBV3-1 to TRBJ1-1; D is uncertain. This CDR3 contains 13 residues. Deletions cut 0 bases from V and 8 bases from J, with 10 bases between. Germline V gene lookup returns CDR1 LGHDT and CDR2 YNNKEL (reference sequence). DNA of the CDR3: TGTGCCAGCAGCCAAGAAGGCGGCCGGGAAGCTTTCTTT. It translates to CASSQEGGREAFF.